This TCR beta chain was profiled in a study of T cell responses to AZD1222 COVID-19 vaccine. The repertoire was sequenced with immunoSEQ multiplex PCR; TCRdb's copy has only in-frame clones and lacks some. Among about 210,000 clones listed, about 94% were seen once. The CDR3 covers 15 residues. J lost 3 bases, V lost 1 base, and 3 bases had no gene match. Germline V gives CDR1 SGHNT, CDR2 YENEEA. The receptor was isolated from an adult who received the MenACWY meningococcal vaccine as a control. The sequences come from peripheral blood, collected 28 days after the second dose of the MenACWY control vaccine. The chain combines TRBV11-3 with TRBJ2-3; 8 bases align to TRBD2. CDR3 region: CASSLGSSGTDTQYF. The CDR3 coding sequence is TGTGCCAGCAGCTTAGGCTCTAGCGGGACAGATACGCAGTATTTT.